The 21 T cell receptor beta chains below all came from one sample that was sequenced in a study of blood T cell repertoires in COVID-19. Repertoires were generated with immunoSEQ multiplex PCR, while TCRdb's copy carries only in-frame clones and drops some. Among 49,000 or so clones listed, 75% to 90% were seen once. The sequenced sample was peripheral blood. The receptors derive from a man aged 55 to 70 with active COVID-19.

The chain employs TRBV28 and TRBJ2-7, with 12 positions matching TRBD2. V lost 8 bases and J lost 4; bases outside the gene matches: 6. The CDR3 spans 14 residues. The germline V gene has CDR1 MDHEN and CDR2 SYDVKM. The DNA for the CDR3 is TGTGCCAGCGGCCAGACTAGCGGGAGTTACGAGCAGTACTTC. It yields the protein CASGQTSGSYEQYF.

V and J are TRBV9 and TRBJ1-4, with TRBD1 matching over 9 bases. V lost 3 bases to trimming and J lost 4 bases; unmatched junction nucleotides: 4. The V gene's germline CDR1 is SGDLS and CDR2 YYNGEE. The CDR3 is 15 residues long. CDR3 amino acids: CASSESGQGNEKLFF. The CDR3 DNA is TGTGCCAGCAGCGAATCGGGACAGGGTAATGAAAAACTGTTTTTT.

A single count supports this clone. V is TRBV3-1 (or the pseudogene TRBV3-2) and J is TRBJ2-1; unclear D gene. The CDR3 length is 12 residues. V gave up 4 bases and J gave up 8 bases, with 9 bases separating them. Germline loops: CDR1 LGHDT, CDR2 YNNKEL (reference sequence). The CDR3 is CASSPRGDEQFF. As DNA, the CDR3 is TGTGCCAGCAGCCCTAGAGGCGATGAGCAGTTCTTC.

The gene calls are TRBV9 and TRBJ2-5; 10 bases agree with TRBD2. The CDR3 loop spans 18 amino acids. Looked up from germline, CDR1 is SGDLS and CDR2 is YYNGEE. V was pared by 0 bases and J by 5 bases, with 13 bases of the junction left unmatched. CDR3 in DNA: TGTGCCAGCAGCGTAGGTGGAGCGGGAGGGCCCATGGGGGAGACCCAGTACTTC. Translating gives CASSVGGAGGPMGETQYF.

The V and J genes are TRBV19 and TRBJ1-5, with D uncertain. Germline CDR1 LNHDA, CDR2 SQIVND (reference sequence). The CDR3 runs to 12 residues. V lost 2 bases and J lost 3, with 2 bases in between. CDR3 bases: TGTGCCAGTAGTATATACAATCAGCCCCAGCATTTT. It encodes CASSIYNQPQHF.

The chain recombines TRBV7-8 with TRBJ1-4, with a tentative D call TRBD1 (5 bases). Germline V gene data show CDR1 as SGHVS and CDR2 as FQNEAQ. Trimming left V 5 bases short and J 5 bases short, with 12 bases between. This CDR3 has 14 amino acids. CDR3 sequence reads: CASSVGQGNEKLFF. DNA of the CDR3: TGTGCCAGCAGCGTCGGGCAGGGAAATGAAAAACTGTTTTTT.

J is TRBJ1-6 and V is TRBV2, with D unclear. CDR1 and CDR2 from the germline V gene are SNHLY and FYNNEI. Trimming removed 8 bases at V and 3 bases at J, with 8 bases between. This CDR3 is built from 13 residues. CDR3 in amino acids: CASRLSYNSPLHF. The CDR3 nucleotides read TGTGCCAGCCGACTGAGCTATAATTCACCCCTCCACTTT.

V gene TRBV9 combines with J gene TRBJ2-1; 11 bases line up with TRBD2. The trim removed 1 base at V and 9 bases at J, leaving 6 bases unmatched. The CDR3 extends over 15 amino acids. The germline gives CDR1 SGDLS, CDR2 YYNGEE. The DNA of the CDR3 is TGTGCCAGCAGCGTATTTAGCGGGAGGGCCGCTGAGCAGTTCTTC. This sequence encodes CASSVFSGRAAEQFF.

The chain links TRBV7-2 to TRBJ2-7, with D possibly being TRBD1 (6 bases). CDR1 is SGHTA, CDR2 FQGNSA, per germline. Between the trimmed V and J ends, which lost 0 bases and 3 bases, there was a span of 18 bases. The CDR3 extends over 17 amino acids. In DNA form, the CDR3 reads TGTGCCAGCAGCTTAGCTTTTATAGGCAGGGGAAGCTACGAGCAGTACTTC. It specifies CASSLAFIGRGSYEQYF.

As for this clone: Other DNA sequences of this sample code for an identical CDR3. The rearrangement uses TRBV5-6 and TRBJ2-2, with D maybe TRBD2 (8 bases). CDR3 length: 16 amino acids. The germline gives CDR1 SGHDT, CDR2 YYEEEE. Trimming removed 2 bases at V and 3 bases at J, with 14 bases between. The DNA of the CDR3 is TGTGCCAGCAGCTTCTCGGGAGGGACAGACACCGGGGAGCTGTTTTTT. It translates to CASSFSGGTDTGELFF.

V and J are TRBV27 and TRBJ2-4; TRBD1 aligns across 7 bases. The V and J ends lost 2 bases and 2 bases, in that order; junction bases with no gene match: 6. Germline-derived CDR1 and CDR2 are MNHEY and SMNVEV (reference sequence). The CDR3 has 16 residues. The CDR3 region has the DNA TGTGCCAGCAGTTTAGCCAGGGGGATTACCAAAAACATTCAGTACTTC. Protein product: CASSLARGITKNIQYF.

The V call is TRBV4-1, the J call TRBJ2-3, with D perhaps matching TRBD1 (5 bases). Germline V gene sequence: CDR1 MGHRA, CDR2 YSYEKL. The CDR3 contains 14 residues. V gave up 3 bases and J gave up 2 bases, with 9 bases separating them. The DNA for the CDR3 is TGCGCCAGCAGCCAGGGGCGGACCACAGATACGCAGTATTTT. Its translation is CASSQGRTTDTQYF.

The chain links TRBV6-5 to TRBJ2-5; no definite D call. Trimming stripped 4 bases from V and 1 base from J, with 10 bases between. The V gene's germline CDR1 is MNHEY and CDR2 SVGAGI. The CDR3 runs to 14 residues. The CDR3 DNA reads TGTGCCAGCAGTTTACGACAAAGCCAAGAGACCCAGTACTTC. Its protein is CASSLRQSQETQYF.

This clone was recorded once. V usage is TRBV5-4 and J usage is TRBJ1-1; 11 bases are shared with TRBD1. The germline V gene encodes CDR1 SGHNT and CDR2 YYREEE (reference sequence). This CDR3 spans 15 amino acids. V was pared by 2 bases and J by 6 bases, with 6 bases of the junction left unmatched. The CDR3 sequence: CASSFGGDRGAEAFF. The CDR3 DNA sequence: TGTGCCAGCAGCTTTGGTGGGGACAGGGGGGCTGAAGCTTTCTTT. Full variable domain (rest looked up from reference TRBV5-4 and TRBJ1-1): ETGVTQSPTHLIKTRGQQVTLRCSSQSGHNTVSWYQQALGQGPQFIFQYYREEENGRGNFPPRFSGLQFPNYSSELNVNALELDDSALYLCASSFGGDRGAEAFFGQGTRLTVV.

The gene calls are TRBV7-2 and TRBJ2-5, with no clear D. Germline assignment: CDR1 SGHTA and CDR2 FQGNSA. The CDR3 loop spans 13 amino acids. V was pared by 2 bases and J by 3 bases, with 7 bases between. In nucleotides, the CDR3 is TGTGCCAGCAGCTTAAGTGCAGAAGAGACCCAGTACTTC. Translated, it gives CASSLSAEETQYF.

V is TRBV12-3 or TRBV12-4 and J is TRBJ2-7; D is possibly TRBD1 (6 bases). Trimming removed 4 bases at V and 13 bases at J, with 17 bases between. This CDR3 is built from 12 residues. The CDR3 coding sequence is TGTGCCAGCAGTTCTGATACAGGGACGCTATACTTC. Translation gives CASSSDTGTLYF.

J is TRBJ2-2 and V is TRBV7-8, with 8 bases lining up with TRBD2. The V and J ends lost 0 bases and 5 bases, in that order; junction bases with no gene match: 2. Germline CDR1 reads SGHVS; CDR2 reads FQNEAQ. The CDR3 covers 15 residues. In nucleotides, the CDR3 is TGTGCCAGCAGCTTAGCGGGCGGGGGGACCGGGGAGCTGTTTTTT. This codes for CASSLAGGGTGELFF.

This clone was detected only a few times. The rearrangement uses TRBV5-5 and TRBJ2-7; weak D call: TRBD2 (6 bases). The V end lost 4 bases, the J end lost 1 base, and 18 bases lay between the germline ends. The CDR3 totals 16 residues. Germline V gives CDR1 SGHKS, CDR2 YYEKEE (reference sequence). CDR3 residues: CASSPTGGSGSYEQYF. Here the CDR3 DNA reads TGTGCCAGCAGCCCGACCGGGGGAAGTGGGTCCTACGAGCAGTACTTC.

CDR3 sequence: CASSQGLANYGYTF. Here the CDR3 DNA reads TGTGCCAGCAGCCAGGGACTGGCTAACTATGGCTACACCTTC. The genes are TRBV11-1 and TRBJ1-2; D perhaps matches TRBD1 (5 bases). The germline gives CDR1 SGHAT, CDR2 FQDESV (reference sequence). V dropped 5 bases and J dropped 0 bases, with 10 bases sitting between them. This CDR3 region has 14 residues.

V usage is TRBV7-2 and J usage is TRBJ2-3; D is unresolved. Germline V gene data show CDR1 as SGHTA and CDR2 as FQGNSA. This CDR3 is 13 amino acids long. V lost 5 bases and J lost 6, with 12 bases in between. The CDR3 coding sequence is TGTGCCAGCAGCACGATACAAACCGATACGCAGTATTTT. Translated, it gives CASSTIQTDTQYF.

The rearrangement joins TRBV6-6 to TRBJ1-1, with D uncertain. From germline, CDR1 is MNHNY and CDR2 SVGAGI (reference sequence). This CDR3 is built from 14 residues. V lost 7 bases and J 1 base, leaving 13 bases between the germline ends. As DNA, the CDR3 is TGTGCCAGCAAACATGCTGAAGAGAACACTGAAGCTTTCTTT. Translated, it gives CASKHAEENTEAFF.